This entry lists 32 T cell receptor beta chains sequenced from one sample in a study of blood T cell repertoires in COVID-19. Clones were sequenced by immunoSEQ multiplex PCR, and TCRdb holds only the in-frame ones, with some missing. The profile shows a few hundred thousand clones, roughly 90% of them singletons. Sequenced: peripheral blood. These receptors all stem from a woman under 40 with COVID-19, enrolled during active disease.

This chain links TRBV18 with TRBJ2-7; TRBD1 is a possible D gene (5 bases). CDR3 length equals 17 residues. Trimming left V 3 bases short and J 4 bases short, with 22 bases between. Germline loops: CDR1 KGHSH, CDR2 LQKENI. CDR3 loop: CASSPRARAPQGYEQYV. The CDR3 DNA is TGTGCCAGCTCACCCAGGGCCCGGGCCCCTCAGGGATACGAGCAGTACGTC.

V is TRBV5-1 and J is TRBJ2-1; D is perhaps TRBD2 (5 bases). From germline, CDR1 is SGHRS and CDR2 YFSETQ. Trimming shortened V by 0 bases and J by 10 bases, and 5 bases separated the two germline ends. The CDR3 extends over 11 amino acids. CDR3 DNA sequence: TGCGCCAGCAGCTTGGAGCGGGAGCAGTTCTTC. It translates to CASSLEREQFF.

The rearrangement links TRBV9 to TRBJ2-3; TRBD1 is a possible D gene (5 bases). Per the germline V gene, CDR1 is SGDLS and CDR2 is YYNGEE. V was shortened by 0 bases and J by 5 bases, with 10 bases between the two germline ends. The CDR3 is 14 residues long. CDR3 residues: CASSVVQGGDTQYF. CDR3 DNA sequence: TGTGCCAGCAGCGTAGTTCAGGGTGGAGATACGCAGTATTTT.

This clone was seen a few times. The rearrangement joins TRBV4-1 to TRBJ1-5; 7 bases are shared with TRBD1. In germline, CDR1 is MGHRA, CDR2 YSYEKL. This CDR3 is built from 16 residues. The V segment lost 4 bases and the J segment 8 bases; nucleotides outside the gene matches: 14. The CDR3 is CASSRTGPLRLEPQHF. The CDR3, as DNA: TGCGCCAGCAGCCGGACAGGCCCACTAAGGTTGGAGCCCCAGCATTTT.

This rearrangement joins TRBV7-9 to TRBJ1-4; 7 nucleotides agree with TRBD1. The germline V gene has CDR1 SEHNR and CDR2 FQNEAQ (reference sequence). Trimming removed 5 bases from V and 6 bases from J; junction bases left unmatched: 6. The CDR3 sequence is 14 residues long. CDR3 nucleotide sequence: TGTGCCAGCAGCCTTACAGGGGACCATGAAAAACTGTTTTTT. This encodes CASSLTGDHEKLFF.

This rearrangement joins TRBV4-1 to TRBJ1-4; 11 bases agree with TRBD1. This CDR3 is 15 amino acids long. V trimming: 7 bases; J trimming: 11 bases; junction bases outside the gene matches: 12. Germline values: CDR1 MGHRA, CDR2 YSYEKL. The CDR3 region is CASKAGTGGLPKLFF. CDR3 nucleotides: TGCGCCAGCAAGGCCGGGACAGGGGGACTCCCTAAACTGTTTTTT.

The chain carries TRBV2 and TRBJ2-2; D perhaps matches TRBD2 (7 bases). This CDR3 comprises 15 residues. From germline, CDR1 is SNHLY and CDR2 FYNNEI. Trimming took off 4 bases at V and 3 bases at J, with 12 bases between the two ends. CDR3 DNA: TGTGCCAGCAGTGTATCGGGGGGCTACACCGGGGAGCTGTTTTTT. Translating it yields CASSVSGGYTGELFF.

This clone was counted once. The chain joins TRBV4-3 to TRBJ2-2, with a possible D match to TRBD1 (6 bases). Germline V gene sequence: CDR1 LGHNA, CDR2 YSLEER. V was trimmed by 1 base and J by 6 bases, leaving 15 bases between them. The CDR3 sequence is 16 residues long. CDR3 DNA sequence: TGCGCCAGCAGCCAAGTAGGTTTAGGACAGCCCGGGGAGCTGTTTTTT. Its translation is CASSQVGLGQPGELFF.

In DNA, the CDR3 is TGTGCCAGCAGCTTAGGACTAGCGGACAATGAGCAGTTCTTC. It is translated as CASSLGLADNEQFF. The V call is TRBV11-3, the J call TRBJ2-1, with 9 positions matching TRBD2. CDR1 SGHNT and CDR2 YENEEA come from the germline V gene. The CDR3 covers 14 residues. Losses at the gene ends were 1 base for V and 5 bases for J; bases not matched to a gene: 0. The full variable domain, in which reference TRBV11-3 and TRBJ2-1 provide the parts outside the CDR3, is EAGVVQSPRYKIIEKKQPVAFWCNPISGHNTLYWYLQNLGQGPELLIRYENEEAVDDSQLPKDRFSAERLKGVDSTLKIQPAELGDSAVYLCASSLGLADNEQFFGPGTRLTVL.

The V gene is TRBV28, the J gene TRBJ2-1; 8 bases are a match to TRBD1. The germline CDR1 and CDR2 sequences are MDHEN and SYDVKM. V dropped 2 bases and J dropped 5; count of bases not matched to a gene: 5. This CDR3 is 15 amino acids long. CDR3 bases: TGTGCCAGCAGTTTAAGTGGACAGGGCCACAATGAGCAGTTCTTC. As protein: CASSLSGQGHNEQFF.

Comments on this clone: The sample carries other DNA sequences with the same CDR3. The rearrangement joins TRBV5-1 to TRBJ2-5; TRBD1 is a possible D gene (6 bases). Germline loops: CDR1 SGHRS, CDR2 YFSETQ. V shed 0 bases and J shed 1 base, with 7 bases lying between them. The CDR3 consists of 14 residues. For the CDR3, the DNA is TGCGCCAGCAGCTTGGGGACAGCCCAAGAGACCCAGTACTTC. Its translation: CASSLGTAQETQYF. Combining the CDR3 with reference TRBV5-1 and TRBJ2-5 gives the whole variable domain KAGVTQTPRYLIKTRGQQVTLSCSPISGHRSVSWYQQTPGQGLQFLFEYFSETQRNKGNFPGRFSGRQFSNSRSEMNVSTLELGDSALYLCASSLGTAQETQYFGPGTRLLVL.

J is TRBJ2-5 and V is TRBV2; 7 bases are shared with TRBD1. Germline V gene sequence: CDR1 SNHLY, CDR2 FYNNEI. Trimming took 7 bases from V and 5 from J; bases not matched to a gene: 10. The CDR3 has 14 residues. The CDR3, as DNA: TGTGCCAGCACCAAGACAGGGTATCGGGAGACCCAGTACTTC. It is translated as CASTKTGYRETQYF.

V and J are TRBV19 and TRBJ2-7; D unclear. This CDR3 region has 13 residues. V dropped 3 bases and J dropped 2 bases, with 8 bases sitting between them. Germline V gene data show CDR1 as LNHDA and CDR2 as SQIVND (reference sequence). CDR3 coding DNA: TGTGCCAGTAGTATCGGGTCGACCTACGAGCAGTACTTC. Translated, it gives CASSIGSTYEQYF.

V and J are TRBV27 and TRBJ2-1; D remains ambiguous. CDR1 is MNHEY, CDR2 SMNVEV, per germline (reference sequence). Trimming left V 4 bases short and J 1 base short, with 8 bases between. The length of the CDR3 is 14 residues. The CDR3 sequence is CASSSALSYNEQFF. The CDR3 bases are TGTGCCAGCAGTTCAGCGTTGTCCTACAATGAGCAGTTCTTC.

This clone was detected only once. This sequence joins TRBV13 and TRBJ2-1, with 9 positions matching TRBD1. This CDR3 comprises 17 residues. CDR1 is PRHDT, CDR2 FYEKMQ, per germline (reference sequence). With V trimmed by 6 bases and J by 8 bases, 17 bases remained unmatched. In DNA, the CDR3 is TGTGCCAGCAGTTTACAGGGGGCATCGGTTATTAGGGATGAGCAGTTCTTC. Amino acid sequence: CASSLQGASVIRDEQFF.

This clone has only a few counts. The V and J genes are TRBV28 and TRBJ2-1, with 8 bases identical to TRBD2. V lost 7 bases, J lost 4 bases, and 12 bases stayed unmatched. CDR1 and CDR2 (germline): MDHEN, SYDVKM. The CDR3 has 16 amino acids. The CDR3 protein is CASKTGGITDYNEQFF. CDR3 DNA sequence: TGTGCCAGCAAGACGGGAGGGATAACAGATTACAATGAGCAGTTCTTC. The variable domain in full, completed from reference TRBV28 and TRBJ2-1, reads DVKVTQSSRYLVKRTGEKVFLECVQDMDHENMFWYRQDPGLGLRLIYFSYDVKMKEKGDIPEGYSVSREKKERFSLILESASTNQTSMYLCASKTGGITDYNEQFFGPGTRLTVL.

This chain's CDR3 is CATSSWTKSSYNSPLHF. The CDR3 DNA reads TGTGCCACCAGCAGCTGGACAAAGAGCTCCTATAATTCACCCCTCCACTTT. This chain connects TRBV15 to TRBJ1-6; possible D gene TRBD1, 5 bases. Germline CDR1 and CDR2: LNHNV and YYDKDF (reference sequence). CDR3 length: 17 residues. V was clipped by 3 bases and J by 0 bases, with 12 bases between them. Complete variable domain (other parts from reference TRBV15 and TRBJ1-6): DAMVIQNPRYQVTQFGKPVTLSCSQTLNHNVMYWYQQKSSQAPKLLFHYYDKDFNNEADTPDNFQSRRPNTSFCFLDIRSPGLGDTAMYLCATSSWTKSSYNSPLHFGNGTRLTVT.

This clone was seen more than once but under ten times. The rearrangement joins TRBV28 to TRBJ2-2; 13 bases are a match to TRBD2. The CDR3 consists of 17 residues. Losses at the gene ends were 0 bases for V and 6 bases for J; bases not matched to a gene: 4. The germline gives CDR1 MDHEN, CDR2 SYDVKM. The chain's CDR3 is CASSLWALAGGPGELFF. CDR3 DNA sequence: TGTGCCAGCAGTTTATGGGCACTAGCGGGGGGGCCCGGGGAGCTGTTTTTT.

The chain employs TRBV7-8 and TRBJ2-1; the match to TRBD2 covers 10 bases. Trimming removed 4 bases from V and 8 bases from J; junction bases left unmatched: 5. The CDR3 consists of 14 residues. Germline assignment: CDR1 SGHVS and CDR2 FQNEAQ. This CDR3 is CASSSGLAADEQFF. CDR3 bases: TGTGCCAGCAGCTCCGGACTAGCGGCGGATGAGCAGTTCTTC.

The chain joins TRBV5-8 to TRBJ2-7; no clear D gene. Trimming pared 0 bases from V and 1 base from J, leaving 5 bases between. This CDR3 has 13 residues. CDR1 and CDR2 from the germline V gene are SGHTS and YDEGEE. The CDR3: CASSLEQSYEQYF. In nucleotides, the CDR3 is TGTGCCAGCAGCTTGGAACAGTCCTACGAGCAGTACTTC.

This clone appeared once. The chain has TRBV7-2 and TRBJ2-7, with TRBD1 as a possible D gene (5 bases). Germline V gene sequence: CDR1 SGHTA, CDR2 FQGNSA. The V end was cut by 1 base, the J end by 3 bases, with 13 bases between. The CDR3 sequence is 15 residues long. The CDR3 DNA reads as TGTGCCAGCAGCTTAGTGGCAGGGCAGGGCTACGAGCAGTACTTC. This encodes CASSLVAGQGYEQYF. Based on the CDR3 plus reference TRBV7-2 and TRBJ2-7, the full variable domain is GAGVSQSPSNKVTEKGKDVELRCDPISGHTALYWYRQSLGQGLEFLIYFQGNSAPDKSGLPSDRFSAERTGGSVSTLTIQRTQQEDSAVYLCASSLVAGQGYEQYFGPGTRLTVT.

The chain is built from TRBV3-1 (or the pseudogene TRBV3-2) and TRBJ2-7; no clear D gene. The CDR3 spans 13 residues. V was cut by 2 bases and J by 4 bases, with 9 bases left in between. Germline CDR1 LGHDT, CDR2 YNNKEL (reference sequence). The CDR3 spells CASSQQIIYEQYF. In nucleotides, the CDR3 is TGTGCCAGCAGCCAACAGATCATTTACGAGCAGTACTTC.

This rearrangement joins TRBV2 to TRBJ2-7; no definite D call. Trimming shortened V by 6 bases and J by 5 bases, and 14 bases separated the two germline ends. There are 13 residues in the CDR3. Germline CDR1 reads SNHLY; CDR2 reads FYNNEI. This chain's CDR3 is CASSGGPRDEQYF. As DNA, the CDR3 is TGTGCCAGCAGCGGTGGTCCACGCGACGAGCAGTACTTC.

V is TRBV6-5 and J is TRBJ2-7; D might be TRBD2 (6 bases). This CDR3 contains 13 residues. Germline V CDR1 and CDR2: MNHEY, SVGAGI. Trimming took 0 bases from V and 7 from J, leaving 10 bases between them. CDR3 sequence (DNA): TGTGCCAGCAGTTACTCAGGAGGGCTTGAGCAGTACTTC. This encodes CASSYSGGLEQYF.

This clone has more than one count but fewer than ten. This chain uses TRBV5-6 with TRBJ2-7, with TRBD1 matching 9 bases. Germline values: CDR1 SGHDT, CDR2 YYEEEE. Trimming removed 5 bases from V and 3 bases from J; junction bases left unmatched: 9. This CDR3 contains 15 residues. The DNA for the CDR3 is TGTGCCAGCAGTCCCGGGACAGGGATCGGCTACGAGCAGTACTTC. It encodes CASSPGTGIGYEQYF.

The chain joins TRBV7-9 to TRBJ2-3; 7 nucleotides line up with TRBD1. The V gene's germline CDR1 is SEHNR and CDR2 FQNEAQ (reference sequence). The CDR3 covers 16 residues. V dropped 1 base and J dropped 2; count of bases not matched to a gene: 6. The CDR3 reads CASSLEYGTDTDTQYF. CDR3 DNA sequence: TGTGCCAGCAGCTTAGAATACGGGACAGACACAGATACGCAGTATTTT. Full variable domain (missing parts from reference TRBV7-9 and TRBJ2-3): DTGVSQNPRHKITKRGQNVTFRCDPISEHNRLYWYRQTLGQGPEFLTYFQNEAQLEKSRLLSDRFSAERPKGSFSTLEIQRTEQGDSAMYLCASSLEYGTDTDTQYFGPGTRLTVL.

The genes are TRBV2 and TRBJ1-5, with a tentative D call TRBD1 (6 bases). Germline-derived CDR1 and CDR2 are SNHLY and FYNNEI. V was cut by 3 bases and J by 6 bases, with 18 bases left in between. The CDR3 has 16 residues. The CDR3 sequence is CASSDDLRKGGQPQHF. As DNA, the CDR3 is TGTGCCAGCAGTGATGACCTTCGAAAAGGGGGTCAGCCCCAGCATTTT.

The chain carries TRBV6-2 or TRBV6-3 and TRBJ2-7; TRBD1 matches 8 bases. The CDR3 is made up of 15 amino acids. Trimming at V came to 5 bases and at J to 3 bases, leaving 9 bases not matched to a gene. Germline CDR1 reads MNHEY; CDR2 reads SVGEGT. The CDR3 coding sequence is TGTGCCAGCAGTCCCCCCCGGGACAGGTTCTACGAGCAGTACTTC. The encoded protein is CASSPPRDRFYEQYF.

This chain uses TRBV18 with TRBJ1-1; TRBD1 is a possible D gene (6 bases). Germline V CDR1 and CDR2: KGHSH, LQKENI. V lost 3 bases and J lost 4, with 9 bases in between. The CDR3 is 13 amino acids. CDR3 sequence (DNA): TGTGCCAGCTCACCCCAGGGGCGCACTGAAGCTTTCTTT. Amino acids: CASSPQGRTEAFF.

This clone turned up a few times. The J gene is TRBJ2-7, the V gene TRBV23-1; 9 bases fit TRBD1. TRBV23-1 is sorted into the ORF group, with uncertain function. J gave up 2 bases and V 3 bases, and 11 bases lay outside the gene matches. The CDR3 extends over 17 amino acids. The CDR3 nucleotides are TGCGCCAGCAGTCAGATCCCGACCGGGACAGGGACCTACGAGCAGTACTTC. Protein sequence: CASSQIPTGTGTYEQYF.

The chain carries TRBV7-2 and TRBJ2-1; 10 positions match TRBD2. The CDR3 is 16 amino acids. The J segment lost 7 bases and the V segment lost 5 bases, leaving 11 bases of the junction unmatched. Per the germline V gene, CDR1 is SGHTA and CDR2 is FQGNSA. The CDR3 DNA reads TGTGCCAGCAGCGGGAGGTCTAGCGGGAGATTGAATGAGCAGTTCTTC. It codes for CASSGRSSGRLNEQFF.

The chain is built from TRBV9 and TRBJ2-1; D not resolved. Germline assignment: CDR1 SGDLS and CDR2 YYNGEE. V was shortened by 0 bases and J by 9 bases, with 10 bases between the two germline ends. The CDR3 is made up of 13 amino acids. In DNA form, the CDR3 reads TGTGCCAGCAGCGTAGAGCTTGTAGCTGAGCAGTTCTTC. Translating it yields CASSVELVAEQFF.